This T cell receptor (beta chain) was obtained from a study of T cells in localized non-small cell lung cancer. Germline CDR1 SGHVS, CDR2 FNYEAQ. The CDR3 is 17 amino acids. V shed 3 bases and J 4 bases; nucleotides not matched to a gene: 12. Comments on this clone: Its matching antigen is unknown.

Libraries were prepared by immunoSEQ multiplex PCR; TCRdb keeps only in-frame clonotypes and omits some of them. The repertoire has 7,000 to 9,000 clones, approximately 93% of them found once; the top ten carry approximately 2.9%. Regarding the study as a whole: Heterogeneity remains possible, as sequencing covered one tumor region only. T cell clonality was highest in uninvolved adjacent lung, above tumor. Adjacent lung was found to contain a median roughly 58 of the top 100 tumor clones. Elevated circulating T cell density in blood was associated with longer overall survival.

The gene calls are TRBV7-6 and TRBJ2-1; 7 positions match TRBD2. The sequence derives from a woman aged 35 to 70 with stage I lung adenocarcinoma. The specimen comprised peripheral blood, sampled before any cancer treatment. CDR3 amino acids: CASSFRSSGAGYNEQFF. DNA for the CDR3: TGTGCCAGCAGCTTTAGGTCTAGCGGAGCGGGATACAATGAGCAGTTCTTC.